The source of this TCR beta chain is a study of T cell repertoires in cytomegalovirus infection. Study as a whole: Matching HLA type and CMV infection were both indicated by public TCR beta signatures.

TCRdb recomputed calls from the reads with MiXCR, one row per CDR3 protein. Of 100,000 to 150,000 distinct CDR3 sequences listed, about 31% were seen once; the top ten hold approximately 59%. This clonotype was counted only a few times. Its antigen is not identified. With 2 bases removed from V and 0 bases from J, the gap between germline ends came to 10 bases. This CDR3 is built from 15 residues. Germline V gene lookup returns CDR1 MNHEY and CDR2 SVGEGT. The sample consisted of CD8+ T cells from cultured PBMCs, taken from culture after CMV antigen stimulation. This receptor was taken from a human donor in good health (CMV status not recorded). Some clones in this sample may be carry-over from other donors' samples. J is TRBJ1-1 and V is TRBV6-2 or TRBV6-3; unclear D gene. Here the CDR3 DNA reads TGTGCCAGCAGTTACGTCGGGGAGATGAACACTGAAGCTTTCTTT. This encodes CASSYVGEMNTEAFF.